One and the same sample provided the 23 T cell receptor beta chains below, sequenced in a study of blood T cell repertoires in COVID-19. Repertoires were generated with immunoSEQ multiplex PCR, while TCRdb's copy carries only in-frame clones and drops some. This sample has tens of thousands of clones, with approximately 80% found just once. The sample comprised peripheral blood. These TCRs come from a man aged 80 or over with acute or convalescent COVID-19.

V usage is TRBV3-1 (or the pseudogene TRBV3-2) and J usage is TRBJ1-3; no reliable D call. The V gene's germline CDR1 is LGHDT and CDR2 YNNKEL (reference sequence). Trimming left V 4 bases short and J 0 bases short, with 10 bases between. The CDR3 is 15 residues long. Written as DNA, the CDR3 is TGTGCCAGCAGCCGAGGCCGGAGCTCTGGAAACACCATATATTTT. Residues: CASSRGRSSGNTIYF.

The chain employs TRBV9 and TRBJ1-2, with a weak D call TRBD1 (5 bases). This CDR3 is 13 amino acids long. Trimming took off 4 bases at V and 9 bases at J, with 16 bases between the two ends. CDR1 and CDR2 from the germline V gene are SGDLS and YYNGEE. DNA of the CDR3: TGTGCCAGCAGCCATGGGTGGGGGGATAGCTACACCTTC. This codes for CASSHGWGDSYTF.

The chain couples TRBV5-6 to TRBJ1-5; 7 bases are shared with TRBD1. The CDR3 is 16 residues long. Germline assignment: CDR1 SGHDT and CDR2 YYEEEE. The J segment lost 0 bases and the V segment lost 3 bases, leaving 6 bases of the junction unmatched. The CDR3 region has the DNA TGTGCCAGCAGCTCCACGGGACAGAATAGCAATCAGCCCCAGCATTTT. This encodes CASSSTGQNSNQPQHF.

Only one count was recorded for this clone. This sequence joins TRBV30 and TRBJ1-2; D not resolved. The V gene's germline CDR1 is GTSNPN and CDR2 SVGIG (reference sequence). With 3 bases removed from V and 5 bases from J, the gap between germline ends came to 13 bases. CDR3 length: 13 residues. CDR3: CAWRRSLTYGYTF. CDR3 nucleotides: TGTGCCTGGAGGAGAAGTCTCACTTATGGCTACACCTTC. The whole variable domain, remainder taken from reference TRBV30 and TRBJ1-2, is SQTIHQWPATLVQPVGSPLSLECTVEGTSNPNLYWYRQAAGRGLQLLFYSVGIGQISSEVPQNLSASRPQDRQFILSSKKLLLSDSGFYLCAWRRSLTYGYTFGSGTRLTVV.

This chain joins TRBV10-2 and TRBJ1-5, with 8 positions matching TRBD1. Germline lookup yields CDR1 WSHSY and CDR2 SAAADI. Germline trimming cut 6 bases from V and 7 bases from J; bases unmatched to any gene: 8. CDR3 length: 14 amino acids. For the CDR3, the DNA is TGCGCCAGCAGCGACAGGGGATACGGACAGCCCCAGCATTTT. Translation: CASSDRGYGQPQHF.

This chain uses TRBV28 with TRBJ2-7; 9 bases map to TRBD1. The CDR3 length is 14 residues. Trimming cost V 5 bases and J 3 bases; bases outside gene matches: 5. Germline loops: CDR1 MDHEN, CDR2 SYDVKM. CDR3 DNA sequence: TGTGCCAGCAGTGTGGGGGACAGGGTCTACGAGCAGTACTTC. Translating gives CASSVGDRVYEQYF.

The CDR3 DNA is TGTGCCAGCAGCTTAGCGGTCGGAGCGGGAGCCACCTCCTACGAGCAGTACTTC. Its translation: CASSLAVGAGATSYEQYF. The genes are TRBV7-6 and TRBJ2-7; TRBD2 matches 8 bases. V shed 0 bases and J 0 bases; nucleotides not matched to a gene: 10. The CDR3 contains 18 residues. Germline V gene lookup returns CDR1 SGHVS and CDR2 FNYEAQ.

The chain is built from TRBV7-9 and TRBJ2-3; 14 bases line up with TRBD2. V shed 5 bases and J 6 bases; nucleotides not matched to a gene: 4. Per germline, CDR1 SEHNR and CDR2 FQNEAQ (reference sequence). The CDR3 spans 15 residues. The CDR3 nucleotides are TGTGCCAGCAGCCCGACTAGCGGGGGGGATGATACGCAGTATTTT. This encodes CASSPTSGGDDTQYF.

The chain recombines TRBV7-8 with TRBJ1-2; 8 bases are shared with TRBD1. With V trimmed by 1 base and J by 2 bases, 3 bases remained unmatched. There are 15 residues in the CDR3. CDR1 and CDR2 from the germline V gene are SGHVS and FQNEAQ. In nucleotides, the CDR3 is TGTGCCAGCAGCTTAGTCGCAGGGGGCAACTATGGCTACACCTTC. Translated: CASSLVAGGNYGYTF.

The chain links TRBV7-3 to TRBJ2-1; 7 bases map to TRBD2. The CDR3 has 15 residues. Germline V CDR1 and CDR2: SGHTA, FQGTGA. Unmatched junction bases numbered 11, after V lost 4 bases and J lost 8 bases. The CDR3 spells CASSSLAVPGDEQFF. CDR3 bases: TGTGCCAGCAGCTCCCTAGCGGTTCCAGGAGATGAGCAGTTCTTC. Looking up the rest from reference TRBV7-3 and TRBJ2-1 gives the full variable domain: GAGVSQTPSNKVTEKGKYVELRCDPISGHTALYWYRQSLGQGPEFLIYFQGTGAADDSGLPNDRFFAVRPEGSVSTLKIQRTERGDSAVYLCASSSLAVPGDEQFFGPGTRLTVL.

The V gene is TRBV28, the J gene TRBJ1-2; 9 bases match TRBD1. Germline assignment: CDR1 MDHEN and CDR2 SYDVKM. Germline trimming cut 4 bases from V and 4 bases from J; bases unmatched to any gene: 7. CDR3 length equals 15 residues. In DNA, the CDR3 is TGTGCCAGCAGTTCGACCGGGACAGGGACCTATGGCTACACCTTC. Its protein is CASSSTGTGTYGYTF.

This clone was counted once. The rearrangement uses TRBV11-3 and TRBJ2-3; no reliable D call. Trimming removed 4 bases from V and 5 bases from J, with 13 bases in between. The CDR3 consists of 14 residues. CDR1 is SGHNT, CDR2 YENEEA, per germline. The CDR3 nucleotides read TGTGCCAGCAGCTCTCCTAGATTAATAGATACGCAGTATTTT. It translates to CASSSPRLIDTQYF.

This sequence joins TRBV6-5 and TRBJ1-1; the D gene is possibly TRBD1 (6 bases). This CDR3 comprises 15 residues. The germline V and J ends were trimmed by 0 bases and 4 bases, with 12 bases remaining between them. Germline V lookup: CDR1 MNHEY, CDR2 SVGAGI. This chain's CDR3 is CASSYSRQGSTEAFF. The CDR3 coding sequence is TGTGCCAGCAGTTACTCAAGGCAGGGGAGCACTGAAGCTTTCTTT.

This clone was seen more than once but under ten times. V is TRBV4-3 and J is TRBJ1-4; TRBD1 agrees at 9 bases. The germline CDR1 and CDR2 sequences are LGHNA and YSLEER. This CDR3 comprises 17 residues. With V trimmed by 1 base and J by 4 bases, 7 bases remained unmatched. CDR3 protein: CASSQALGTGINEKLFF. The CDR3 nucleotides are TGCGCCAGCAGCCAAGCTTTGGGGACAGGGATTAATGAAAAACTGTTTTTT.

This chain uses TRBV9 with TRBJ1-2; maybe TRBD1 (6 bases). Germline CDR1 reads SGDLS; CDR2 reads YYNGEE. The V gene lost 2 bases and the J gene lost 8 bases, with 25 bases spanning the gap. This CDR3 contains 17 residues. The CDR3 sequence is CASSVPSTGGEPWGYTF. DNA of the CDR3: TGTGCCAGCAGCGTCCCATCGACAGGAGGAGAGCCCTGGGGCTACACCTTC.

The chain has TRBV5-1 and TRBJ2-1, with TRBD2 matching 10 bases. The J segment lost 7 bases and the V segment lost 2 bases, leaving 9 bases of the junction unmatched. The germline V gene encodes CDR1 SGHRS and CDR2 YFSETQ. CDR3 length: 16 residues. The CDR3 coding sequence is TGCGCCAGCAGCTTCGAGCGGGGGGGCCCAGGAAATGAGCAGTTCTTC. Translation gives CASSFERGGPGNEQFF.

The chain employs TRBV5-1 and TRBJ1-2; D gene ambiguous. The CDR3 spans 14 residues. Germline CDR1 is SGHRS and CDR2 is YFSETQ. Trimming left V 0 bases short and J 7 bases short, with 13 bases between. CDR3: CASSLADGSRGYTF. The CDR3 DNA is TGCGCCAGCAGCTTGGCCGACGGGAGTCGTGGCTACACCTTC.

The chain has TRBV6-2 or TRBV6-3 and TRBJ1-5; 9 positions agree with TRBD1. The CDR3 loop spans 14 amino acids. The V gene's germline CDR1 is MNHEY and CDR2 SVGEGT. Germline trimming cut 5 bases from V and 6 bases from J; bases unmatched to any gene: 5. The CDR3 sequence: CASSRTGESQPQHF. The CDR3 bases are TGTGCCAGCAGTCGGACAGGGGAGTCTCAGCCCCAGCATTTT.

This clone came up once. V and J are TRBV2 and TRBJ2-1, with 10 bases fitting TRBD2. The CDR3 covers 15 residues. Trimming at V came to 6 bases and at J to 4 bases, leaving 6 bases not matched to a gene. Looked up from germline, CDR1 is SNHLY and CDR2 is FYNNEI. The CDR3 sequence is CASRNTSGIYNEQFF. The CDR3 bases are TGTGCCAGCAGGAACACTAGCGGGATATACAATGAGCAGTTCTTC.

The chain joins TRBV2 to TRBJ1-1, with 7 bases that match TRBD1. The CDR3 has 15 residues. Germline V gene data show CDR1 as SNHLY and CDR2 as FYNNEI. Trimming took 6 bases from V and 0 from J; bases not matched to a gene: 7. The CDR3 here is CASSGDSFMNTEAFF. CDR3 sequence (DNA): TGTGCCAGCAGCGGGGACAGTTTCATGAACACTGAAGCTTTCTTT.

V is TRBV3-1 (or the pseudogene TRBV3-2) and J is TRBJ1-1; TRBD1 matches at 8 bases. The length of the CDR3 is 18 residues. Per the germline V gene, CDR1 is LGHDT and CDR2 is YNNKEL (reference sequence). V shed 2 bases and J 5 bases; nucleotides not matched to a gene: 16. CDR3 region: CASSQRSPLQGDGTEAFF. For the CDR3, the DNA is TGTGCCAGCAGCCAAAGGAGCCCTCTACAGGGGGATGGAACTGAAGCTTTCTTT.

The chain recombines TRBV18 with TRBJ2-5; D might be TRBD1 (5 bases). The V gene lost 1 base and the J gene lost 4 bases, with 10 bases spanning the gap. CDR1 is KGHSH, CDR2 LQKENI, per germline. CDR3 size: 14 residues. CDR3 coding DNA: TGTGCCAGCTCACCACGTCGCCAGGGAGAGACCCAGTACTTC. Protein product: CASSPRRQGETQYF.

The V call is TRBV7-2, the J call TRBJ2-3; TRBD2 aligns across 7 bases. The CDR3 covers 17 residues. J gave up 4 bases and V 5 bases, and 15 bases lay outside the gene matches. Germline V gene data show CDR1 as SGHTA and CDR2 as FQGNSA. CDR3 sequence reads: CASSPLRGAGVPDTQYF. The CDR3 DNA reads as TGTGCCAGCAGCCCTCTCCGAGGGGCGGGAGTTCCAGATACGCAGTATTTT.